Detailed here is one TCR beta chain. Germline values: CDR1 MNHEY, CDR2 SVGAGI. CDR3 length equals 15 residues. The V and J ends lost 7 bases and 2 bases respectively, with 15 bases between them. These data come from a study of cytomegalovirus exposure and HLA in healthy donors. Repertoires were generated with immunoSEQ multiplex PCR, while TCRdb's copy carries only in-frame clones and drops some. The sample carries more than 250,000 clones, less than 95% recorded once. This rearrangement joins TRBV6-5 to TRBJ1-3, with unresolved D. Sequences were obtained from PBMCs. The TCR comes from a woman aged 25-40 years in good health and CMV-seronegative. CDR3: CASTREGRAGNTIYF. CDR3 DNA: TGTGCCAGCACGCGGGAGGGAAGAGCTGGAAACACCATATATTTT.